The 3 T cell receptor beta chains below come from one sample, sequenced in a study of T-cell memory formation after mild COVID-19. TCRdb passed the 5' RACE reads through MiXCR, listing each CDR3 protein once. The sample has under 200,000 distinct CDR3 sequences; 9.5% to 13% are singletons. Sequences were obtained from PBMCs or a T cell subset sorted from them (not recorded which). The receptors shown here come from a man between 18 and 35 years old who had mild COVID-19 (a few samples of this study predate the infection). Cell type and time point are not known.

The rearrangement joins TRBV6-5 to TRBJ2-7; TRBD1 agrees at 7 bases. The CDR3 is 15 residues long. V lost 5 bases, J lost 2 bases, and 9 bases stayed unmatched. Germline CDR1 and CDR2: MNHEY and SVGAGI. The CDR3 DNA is TGTGCCAGCAGTCCCTCAACAGGGGTCCCCTACGAGCAGTACTTC. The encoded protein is CASSPSTGVPYEQYF.

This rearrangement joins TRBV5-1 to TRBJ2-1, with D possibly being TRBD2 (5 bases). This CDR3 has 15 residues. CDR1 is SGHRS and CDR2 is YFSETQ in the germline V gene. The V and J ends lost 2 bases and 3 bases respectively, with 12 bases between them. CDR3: CASSFRAEVYNEQFF. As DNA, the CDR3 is TGCGCCAGCAGCTTTAGGGCGGAGGTCTACAATGAGCAGTTCTTC. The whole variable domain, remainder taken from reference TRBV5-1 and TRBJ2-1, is KAGVTQTPRYLIKTRGQQVTLSCSPISGHRSVSWYQQTPGQGLQFLFEYFSETQRNKGNFPGRFSGRQFSNSRSEMNVSTLELGDSALYLCASSFRAEVYNEQFFGPGTRLTVL.

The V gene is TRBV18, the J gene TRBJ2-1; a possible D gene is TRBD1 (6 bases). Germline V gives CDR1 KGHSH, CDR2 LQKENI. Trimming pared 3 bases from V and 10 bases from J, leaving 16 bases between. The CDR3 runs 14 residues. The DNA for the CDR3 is TGTGCCAGCTCACCGAGGGGGTTGCCGGTGGAGCAGTTCTTC. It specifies CASSPRGLPVEQFF. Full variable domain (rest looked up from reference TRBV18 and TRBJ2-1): NAGVMQNPRHLVRRRGQEARLRCSPMKGHSHVYWYRQLPEEGLKFMVYLQKENIIDESGMPKERFSAEFPKEGPSILRIQQVVRGDSAAYFCASSPRGLPVEQFFGPGTRLTVL.